This paragraph covers one TCR beta chain sequence. This clonotype was found a few times. Its antigen is still unknown. There are no base qualities to consult, and no much larger clone falls within one base. The entry originates in a study of T-cell memory formation after mild COVID-19 (dated by TCRdb to 2020 to 2023). Context from the whole study: TCR sequence clusters from the two donors were largely donor specific. T-cell clones expanding and contracting after mild COVID-19 in a couple of donors were tracked by longitudinal TCRalpha and TCRbeta repertoire sequencing. The cohort comprised two young, previously healthy adult volunteers, one female and one male. General findings and caveats noted by the study authors: The second-wave clones that peaked on day 37 were not confirmed to be SARS-CoV-2 specific. Only a couple of mild cases were covered in the study, and larger cohorts including severe cases with pre-infection samples were considered necessary. Contracting CD4+ clones turned up mainly in the CM and EM memory subsets, whereas EMRA was where CD8+ clones were enriched. Clones that contracted from day 15 to 85 showed balanced CD4/CD8 phenotypes, whereas a second wave of clones that expanded from day 15 to 37 leaned towards CD4+. Some responding clones were detected in pre-infection memory, suggesting pre-existing cross-reactive memory T cells joined the SARS-CoV-2 response.

For CDR1 and CDR2, the germline V gene (reference sequence) lists LNHDA and SQIVND. The CDR3 spans 15 residues, from the cysteine through the phenylalanine. Only the CDR3 region is kept as DNA, spanning 45 bases read in frame from base 1. Trimming at the junction amounts to 5 bases on V and 6 bases on J, and the germline ends lie 17 bases apart. Reads for this sample came from an Illumina NovaSeq 6000. Using 5'RACE with constant-segment primers, TCRalpha and TCRbeta cDNA libraries were constructed, with sample barcodes and unique molecular identifiers added in the process. Trizol reagent was used to extract RNA from every sample. Libraries were amplified in two PCR steps, with a second sample barcode and Illumina TruSeq adapters added in the second step. Sequencing of the libraries was done on an Illumina NovaSeq, producing 2 x 150 bp paired-end reads. The paper's processing steps were these. Reads were demultiplexed and collapsed into UMI-guided consensus sequences with migec v1.2.7. Using mixcr v2.1.11, UMI consensuses were aligned to TRA and TRB V and J templates and then assembled into clonotypes. Expanded or contracted clonotypes were those called significant by both edgeR and NoisET, with noise models trained on biological replicates. For edgeR calls, a false discovery rate-adjusted p below 0.01 and a log2 fold-change threshold of 1 were applied. As an exploratory analysis of dynamics, max-normalized trajectories of the 1000 most abundant clonotypes were examined with PCA combined with hierarchical clustering. Separately sequenced CD4+ and CD8+ repertoires were used to assign the CD4 or CD8 phenotype of responding clones. TCRdb's own reprocessing of the public reads used fastp at Q25 and MiXCR and kept productive beta chains. For every CDR3 protein sequence, its rows merge into one entry that carries the most common genes and DNA. None of the V and J calls come from the authors' own analysis; TCRdb made them. The sample contains roughly 620,000 distinct CDR3 sequences, about 20% of them found a single time. Around 11% of the sample lies in the top ten.

PBMCs were isolated by Ficoll-Paque density gradient centrifugation. This clonotype was sampled from an adult woman who had mild COVID-19 (a few samples of this study predate the infection). The sample titles of this study are shuffled in the database, so cell type and time point are left out; the donor was told from shared clones. The chain couples TRBV19 to TRBJ2-1; the D gene cannot be named for sure. Sequencing used PBMCs or a T cell subset sorted from them (not recorded which). In nucleotide form, the sequence is TGTGCCAGTAGTCCTACTACCTCGAAGCTCAATGAGCAGTTCTTC. Translated, it reads CASSPTTSKLNEQFF.